Below, one T cell receptor (beta chain) is given with its context. Its antigen is unknown. Base qualities are not at hand, and no much larger clone is one base apart. The immunoSEQ Assay, a bias-controlled multiplex PCR, was used to amplify TCRbeta CDR3 regions from genomic DNA. On the authors' methods: Within the assay, amplification of reference gene primers was used to estimate how many nucleated cells each sample contained. To quantify the absolute abundance of each unique TCRbeta CDR3 rearrangement, sequence reads were collapsed and filtered. For each sample, productive Simpson clonality was calculated by taking the square root of Simpson's diversity index across productive rearrangements. TCRdb mirrors the immuneACCESS table, restricted to in-frame sequences. Some clones are absent from its copies; in checked studies, under half trace to an unresolved V gene, and the reason for the others is unknown. From that table come the V and J calls and clone size; the DNA was used to work out D and trimming. The sample data list some 140,000 clones, and over 60% of these were observed just once. Together, the top ten hold 1.5% to 2% of the sample.

The sample belongs to a study of blood T cell repertoires in COVID-19 (dated by TCRdb to 2018 to 2020). For the study in its entirety: Samples from collaborators originated in the United States, Italy and Spain and spanned both the acute and convalescent phases of COVID-19. Deeply sampled blood TCRbeta repertoires from subjects exposed to, actively infected with, or recovered from COVID-19 were included in the dataset. The repertoires were released in a freely available public database intended as a resource for research on the immune response to SARS-CoV-2. Where HLA class I and class II types were available, the types were taken from metadata supplied by the sample provider, not from assay-based typing. Nearly every sample came with metadata listing a de-identified subject ID, COVID-19 status, age in years and sex. The prospective study material was composed of cDNA or gDNA derived from T cells, B-cell-depleted T cells, or PBMCs. Samples came from the ongoing ImmuneRACE study (first 160 participants) plus 1,254 subjects from 6 global collaborators.

At the junction V is shortened by 3 bases and J by 4 bases; bases outside the gene matches: 5. Reading from cysteine to phenylalanine, the CDR3 counts 15 amino acids. Here the CDR3 DNA is all that survives: 45 bases in frame from base 1. CDR1 is given as MNHEY and CDR2 as SMNVEV, both from the germline V gene (reference sequence). Broader findings and caveats from the paper: How much clinical and demographic metadata was included differed by source and by participant, and the metadata was provided uncurated.

Whole blood was collected in K2EDTA tubes by collaborating institutions according to the institutions' own protocols. For TCRbeta analysis, collaborator samples were shipped as frozen whole blood, as isolated PBMCs, or as DNA extracted from either sample type. Sequencing input: peripheral blood. The rearranged segments are TRBV27 and TRBJ2-3, with 9 central nucleotides matching TRBD1. The TCR originated in an elderly man with acute or convalescent COVID-19. The nucleotide sequence reads TGTGCCAGCAGTTTTACGAGACAGGGGGCAGATACGCAGTATTTT. Its translation reads: CASSFTRQGADTQYF.